These 21 T cell receptor beta chains came from one sample sequenced in a study of CD8+CD57+ T cells in acquired aplastic anemia. Patients sequenced had flow cytometry evidence of CD8+CD57+ cell expansion. For CDR3 and TCR beta VDJ profiling, genomic DNA was the template used. From the reads, TCRdb called clonotypes with MiXCR, one entry per CDR3 protein. This repertoire shows fewer than 200,000 distinct CDR3 sequences, almost 50% found once; its top ten account for 10% to 15%. The sequenced material came from sorted CD4+, CD8+, or CD8+CD57+ T cells (not recorded which) from PBMCs. The source is a human donor with aplastic anemia.

The rearrangement links TRBV7-6 to TRBJ1-6; the D gene is possibly TRBD1 (6 bases). The CDR3 has 18 residues. Trimming took 5 bases from V and 0 from J, leaving 17 bases between them. The germline V gene encodes CDR1 SGHVS and CDR2 FNYEAQ. DNA for the CDR3: TGTGCCAGCAGCCCTTGGGGGGCTTCGAGCTCCTATAATTCACCCCTCCACTTT. Its translation is CASSPWGASSSYNSPLHF. Full variable domain (rest looked up from reference TRBV7-6 and TRBJ1-6): GAGVSQSPRYKVTKRGQDVALRCDPISGHVSLYWYRQALGQGPEFLTYFNYEAQQDKSGLPNDRFSAERPEGSISTLTIQRTEQRDSAMYRCASSPWGASSSYNSPLHFGNGTRLTVT.

This clonotype turned up a few times. V usage is TRBV5-6 and J usage is TRBJ2-7; either TRBD1 or TRBD2 may supply D (6 bases each). Trimming stripped 2 bases from V and 2 bases from J, with 11 bases between. This CDR3 contains 14 residues. The V gene's germline CDR1 is SGHDT and CDR2 YYEEEE. CDR3 DNA: TGTGCCAGCAGCTTTCGGGGGCCCGCCTACGAGCAGTACTTC. This gives the protein CASSFRGPAYEQYF.

This clonotype has ten or more counts. The chain employs TRBV20-1 and TRBJ2-2; 8 bases match TRBD1. V shed 6 bases, J shed 1 base, and the junction held 7 bases outside the gene matches. The germline V gene encodes CDR1 DFQATT and CDR2 SNEGSKA (reference sequence). The CDR3 is made up of 15 amino acids. This chain's CDR3 is CSAETGTGNTGELFF. The CDR3 DNA reads TGCAGTGCCGAGACCGGGACAGGGAACACCGGGGAGCTGTTTTTT.

This clonotype was seen only a few times. The rearrangement links TRBV24-1 to TRBJ2-7; D remains ambiguous. V gave up 7 bases and J gave up 7 bases, with 19 bases separating them. The CDR3 is 14 amino acids. Germline CDR1 reads KGHDR; CDR2 reads SFDVKD. The CDR3 coding sequence is TGTGCCACCAGGGATAGCAGTGGTATGGGAGAGCAGTACTTC. Its translation is CATRDSSGMGEQYF.

This chain uses TRBV2 with TRBJ1-6; D unresolved. The germline gives CDR1 SNHLY, CDR2 FYNNEI. The CDR3 covers 16 residues. Trimming cost V 6 bases and J 0 bases, with 12 bases left between them. For the CDR3, the DNA is TGTGCCAGCAGCCACAGCACTAGCTCCTATAATTCACCCCTCCACTTT. This translates into CASSHSTSSYNSPLHF.

A word on this clonotype: One end of the junction varies from germline; a read error may be responsible. This chain joins TRBV14 and TRBJ2-7; TRBD1 matches at 8 bases. Germline loops: CDR1 SGHDN, CDR2 FVKESK. The CDR3 is made up of 15 amino acids. The CDR3 spells CASSRGQAAKGERYF. The CDR3, as DNA: TGTGCCAGCAGTAGGGGACAGGCGGCGAAGGGCGAGCGGTACTTC.

This clonotype was seen only a few times. The CDR3 loop reads CASSKGGSDNQPQHF. CDR3 bases: TGTGCCAGCTCAAAGGGGGGAAGCGACAATCAGCCCCAGCATTTT. This chain uses TRBV18 with TRBJ1-5, with D possibly being TRBD1 (6 bases). With 5 bases removed from V and 3 bases from J, the gap between germline ends came to 14 bases. The germline gives CDR1 KGHSH, CDR2 LQKENI. The CDR3 runs to 15 residues.

The chain links TRBV20-1 to TRBJ1-5; D call uncertain. Germline V lookup: CDR1 DFQATT, CDR2 SNEGSKA (reference sequence). Trimming took 5 bases from V and 4 from J, leaving 12 bases between them. There are 13 residues in the CDR3. The CDR3 sequence is CSADVSSNQPQHF. The CDR3 DNA reads as TGCAGTGCTGATGTCAGCTCTAATCAGCCCCAGCATTTT.

This clonotype was counted many times. The chain links TRBV7-3 to TRBJ2-1; 10 bases map to TRBD2. Trimming at V came to 5 bases and at J to 2 bases, leaving 3 bases not matched to a gene. The length of the CDR3 is 15 residues. In germline, CDR1 is SGHTA, CDR2 FQGTGA. CDR3 sequence: CASSPAGGAYNEQFF. CDR3 sequence (DNA): TGTGCCAGCAGCCCAGCGGGGGGGGCCTACAATGAGCAGTTCTTC.

The gene calls are TRBV2 and TRBJ2-3, with 10 bases that match TRBD1. The V gene's germline CDR1 is SNHLY and CDR2 FYNNEI. This CDR3 is built from 14 residues. The CDR3 DNA follows: TGTGCAGCAGGGCCCGGACAGGGGGTAGATACGCAGTATTTT. Protein: CAAGPGQGVDTQYF.

This clonotype showed up many times. The chain joins TRBV20-1 to TRBJ1-2, with unresolved D. CDR3 length: 12 amino acids. The V end lost 3 bases, the J end lost 8 bases, and 13 bases lay between the germline ends. The germline gives CDR1 DFQATT, CDR2 SNEGSKA (reference sequence). Written as DNA, the CDR3 is TGCAGTGCTAGGACGGGCAGCGGAGGCTACACCTTC. Translation: CSARTGSGGYTF.

This clonotype was counted a few times. The chain joins TRBV15 to TRBJ2-7, with D maybe TRBD2 (6 bases). This CDR3 comprises 16 residues. Germline CDR1 LNHNV, CDR2 YYDKDF (reference sequence). Between the trimmed V and J ends, which lost 0 bases and 5 bases, there was a span of 17 bases. The DNA of the CDR3 is TGTGCCACCAGCAGAGAGGGGAGGACGGGGTTCCACGAGCAGTACTTC. Translating gives CATSREGRTGFHEQYF.

CDR3 amino acids: CASSWGASTEAFF. In DNA form, the CDR3 reads TGTGCCAGCAGTTGGGGCGCGTCCACTGAAGCTTTCTTT. V gene TRBV7-6 combines with J gene TRBJ1-1, with D possibly TRBD1 on 5 matching bases. With 6 bases removed from V and 4 bases from J, the gap between germline ends came to 12 bases. Germline V gene data show CDR1 as SGHVS and CDR2 as FNYEAQ. The CDR3 consists of 13 residues.

The chain couples TRBV24-1 to TRBJ1-1, with TRBD1 matching 8 bases. The germline V gene has CDR1 KGHDR and CDR2 SFDVKD. CDR3 length: 15 residues. Germline trimming cut 3 bases from V and 4 bases from J; bases unmatched to any gene: 6. CDR3 region: CATSDPQGASTEAFF. CDR3 nucleotides: TGTGCCACCAGTGATCCGCAGGGGGCGAGCACTGAAGCTTTCTTT.

This clonotype was recorded a few times. The chain couples TRBV3-1 to TRBJ1-2; the match to TRBD1 covers 8 bases. In germline, CDR1 is LGHDT, CDR2 YNNKEL (reference sequence). This CDR3 has 16 residues. V lost 5 bases and J lost 4; bases outside the gene matches: 12. The CDR3 sequence: CASSNTGTGGSYGYTF. Here the CDR3 DNA reads TGTGCCAGCAGCAATACCGGGACAGGTGGTTCCTATGGCTACACCTTC.

The CDR3 loop is CASSRGTAHFQETQYF. CDR3 DNA sequence: TGCGCCAGCAGCCGTGGGACAGCACATTTCCAAGAGACCCAGTACTTC. The chain is built from TRBV4-1 and TRBJ2-5; 7 nucleotides line up with TRBD1. V shed 4 bases, J shed 1 base, and the junction held 9 bases outside the gene matches. The CDR3 has 16 amino acids. In germline, CDR1 is MGHRA, CDR2 YSYEKL.

The table lists this clonotype with many counts. This chain links TRBV9 with TRBJ1-1; D unclear. This CDR3 has 16 amino acids. V was shortened by 7 bases and J by 1 base, with 20 bases between the two germline ends. Germline-derived CDR1 and CDR2 are SGDLS and YYNGEE. CDR3 sequence (DNA): TGTGCCAGCCGCCCTGAAGTATTCGGTTCGAACACTGAAGCTTTCTTT. As protein: CASRPEVFGSNTEAFF.

This clonotype has ten or more counts. The chain uses TRBV14 and TRBJ2-7; 9 nucleotides align to TRBD1. The CDR3 extends over 17 amino acids. V lost 3 bases to trimming and J lost 2 bases; unmatched junction nucleotides: 11. Germline values: CDR1 SGHDN, CDR2 FVKESK. DNA of the CDR3: TGTGCCAGCAGCCAGAGGAGTCCGGGACAGGGTGCCTACGAGCAGTACTTC. As protein: CASSQRSPGQGAYEQYF.

The rearrangement links TRBV24-1 to TRBJ2-2; D remains ambiguous. The CDR3 length is 14 residues. Germline V lookup: CDR1 KGHDR, CDR2 SFDVKD. Between the trimmed V and J ends, which lost 3 bases and 2 bases, there was a span of 6 bases. The CDR3 sequence is CATSDVGNTGELFF. CDR3 bases: TGTGCCACCAGTGATGTTGGCAACACCGGGGAGCTGTTTTTT.

The V gene is TRBV19, the J gene TRBJ1-1, with D hard to call. Trimming cost V 7 bases and J 4 bases, with 16 bases left between them. CDR3 length equals 14 residues. Looked up from germline, CDR1 is LNHDA and CDR2 is SQIVND (reference sequence). The CDR3 loop is CASTLPGVSTEAFF. The CDR3 DNA follows: TGTGCCAGTACCTTACCCGGGGTGAGCACTGAAGCTTTCTTT.

The rearrangement joins TRBV7-9 to TRBJ1-5; TRBD1 aligns across 11 bases. V was pared by 1 base and J by 10 bases, with 6 bases of the junction left unmatched. Germline V lookup: CDR1 SEHNR, CDR2 FQNEAQ (reference sequence). CDR3 size: 15 residues. In DNA form, the CDR3 reads TGTGCCAGCAGCTTAGGGGACAGGGGGGCTGAACCCCAGCATTTT. As protein: CASSLGDRGAEPQHF.